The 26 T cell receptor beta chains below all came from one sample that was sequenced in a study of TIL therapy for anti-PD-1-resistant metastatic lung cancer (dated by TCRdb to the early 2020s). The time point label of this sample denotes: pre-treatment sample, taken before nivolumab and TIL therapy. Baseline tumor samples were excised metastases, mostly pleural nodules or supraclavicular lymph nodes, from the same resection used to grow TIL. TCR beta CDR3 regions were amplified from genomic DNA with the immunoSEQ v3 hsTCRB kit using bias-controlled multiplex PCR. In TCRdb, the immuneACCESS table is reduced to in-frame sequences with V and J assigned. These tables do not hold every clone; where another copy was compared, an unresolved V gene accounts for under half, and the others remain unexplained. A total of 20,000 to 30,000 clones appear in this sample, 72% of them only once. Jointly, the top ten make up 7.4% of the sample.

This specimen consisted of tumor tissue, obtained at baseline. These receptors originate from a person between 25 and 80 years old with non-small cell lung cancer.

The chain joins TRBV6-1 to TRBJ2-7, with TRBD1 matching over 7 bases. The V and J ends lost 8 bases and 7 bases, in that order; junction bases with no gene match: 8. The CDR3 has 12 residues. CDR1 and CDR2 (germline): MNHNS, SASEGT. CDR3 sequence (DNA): TGTGCCAGCTCCCGGGACAGTGGGGAGCAGTACTTC. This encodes CASSRDSGEQYF.

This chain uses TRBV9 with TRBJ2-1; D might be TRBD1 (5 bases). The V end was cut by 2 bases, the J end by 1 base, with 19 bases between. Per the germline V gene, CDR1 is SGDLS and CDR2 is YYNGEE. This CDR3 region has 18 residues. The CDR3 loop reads CASSVALGVASSYNEQFF. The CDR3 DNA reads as TGTGCCAGCAGCGTCGCGTTAGGGGTCGCCTCTTCCTACAATGAGCAGTTCTTC.

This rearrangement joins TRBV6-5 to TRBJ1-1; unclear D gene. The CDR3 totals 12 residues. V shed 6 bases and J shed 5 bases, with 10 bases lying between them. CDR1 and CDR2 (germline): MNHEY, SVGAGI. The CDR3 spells CASSPTWTEAFF. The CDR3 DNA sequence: TGTGCCAGCAGCCCGACGTGGACTGAAGCTTTCTTT.

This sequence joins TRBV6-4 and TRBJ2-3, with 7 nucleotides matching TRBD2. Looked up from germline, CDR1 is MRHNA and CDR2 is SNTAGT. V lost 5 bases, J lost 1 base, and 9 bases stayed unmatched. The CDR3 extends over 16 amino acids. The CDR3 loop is CASSPSGAGGTDTQYF. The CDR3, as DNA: TGTGCCAGCAGTCCCAGCGGGGCGGGGGGCACAGATACGCAGTATTTT.

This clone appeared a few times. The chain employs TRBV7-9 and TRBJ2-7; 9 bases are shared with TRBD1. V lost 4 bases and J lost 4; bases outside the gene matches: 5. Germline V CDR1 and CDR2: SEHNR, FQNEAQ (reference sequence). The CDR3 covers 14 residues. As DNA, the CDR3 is TGTGCCAGCAGCTCCGCGGGACAGGGTTACGAGCAGTACTTC. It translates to CASSSAGQGYEQYF.

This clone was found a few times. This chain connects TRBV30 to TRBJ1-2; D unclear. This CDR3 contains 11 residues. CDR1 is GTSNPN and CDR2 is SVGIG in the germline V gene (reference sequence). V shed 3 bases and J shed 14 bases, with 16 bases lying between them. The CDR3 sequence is CAWSWEGGFTF. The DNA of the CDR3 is TGTGCCTGGAGCTGGGAGGGAGGCTTTACCTTC.

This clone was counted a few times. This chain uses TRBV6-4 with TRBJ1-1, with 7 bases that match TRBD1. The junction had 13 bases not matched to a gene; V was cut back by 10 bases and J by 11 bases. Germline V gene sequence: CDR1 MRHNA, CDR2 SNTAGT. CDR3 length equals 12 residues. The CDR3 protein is CATRTGRAWAFF. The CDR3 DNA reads TGTGCCACACGGACAGGTCGAGCGTGGGCTTTCTTT.

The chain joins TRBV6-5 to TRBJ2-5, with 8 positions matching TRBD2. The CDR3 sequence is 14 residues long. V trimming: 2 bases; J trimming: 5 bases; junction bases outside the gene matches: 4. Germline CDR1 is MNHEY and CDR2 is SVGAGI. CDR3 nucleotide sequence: TGTGCCAGCAGTTACCCCGGGAGGGTGGAGACCCAGTACTTC. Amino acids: CASSYPGRVETQYF.

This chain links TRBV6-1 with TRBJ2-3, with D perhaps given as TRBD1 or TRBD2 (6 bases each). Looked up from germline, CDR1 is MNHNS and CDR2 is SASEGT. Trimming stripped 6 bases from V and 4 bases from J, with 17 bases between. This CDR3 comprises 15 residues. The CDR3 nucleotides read TGTGCCAGCAGACCCCTAATGGGGGGCGCAGATACGCAGTATTTT. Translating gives CASRPLMGGADTQYF.

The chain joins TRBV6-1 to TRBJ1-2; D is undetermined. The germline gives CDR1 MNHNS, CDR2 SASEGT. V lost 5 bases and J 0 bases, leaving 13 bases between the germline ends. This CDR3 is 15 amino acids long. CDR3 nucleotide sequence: TGTGCCAGCAGTCGGTCAGGAAAGACTAACTATGGCTACACCTTC. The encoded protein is CASSRSGKTNYGYTF.

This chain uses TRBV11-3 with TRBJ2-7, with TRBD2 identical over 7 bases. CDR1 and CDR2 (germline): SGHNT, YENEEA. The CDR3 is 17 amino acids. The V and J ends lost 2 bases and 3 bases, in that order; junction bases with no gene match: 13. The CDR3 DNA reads TGTGCCAGCAGCTTAATCTCTTTGGAGCGGGGAGGCTACGAGCAGTACTTC. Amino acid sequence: CASSLISLERGGYEQYF. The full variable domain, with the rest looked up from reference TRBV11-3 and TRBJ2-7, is EAGVVQSPRYKIIEKKQPVAFWCNPISGHNTLYWYLQNLGQGPELLIRYENEEAVDDSQLPKDRFSAERLKGVDSTLKIQPAELGDSAVYLCASSLISLERGGYEQYFGPGTRLTVT.

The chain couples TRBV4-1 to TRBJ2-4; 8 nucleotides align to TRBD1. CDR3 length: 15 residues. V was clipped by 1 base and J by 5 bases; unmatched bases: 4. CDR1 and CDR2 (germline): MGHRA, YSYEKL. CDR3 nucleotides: TGCGCCAGCAGCCAAGTGTCCAGGGGGCAAAACATTCAGTACTTC. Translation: CASSQVSRGQNIQYF.

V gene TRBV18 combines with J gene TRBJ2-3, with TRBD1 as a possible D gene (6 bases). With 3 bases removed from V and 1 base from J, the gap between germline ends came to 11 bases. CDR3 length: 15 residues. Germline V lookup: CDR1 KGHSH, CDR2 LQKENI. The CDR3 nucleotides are TGTGCCAGCTCACCTTTGGCAGGGGGCACAGATACGCAGTATTTT. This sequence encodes CASSPLAGGTDTQYF.

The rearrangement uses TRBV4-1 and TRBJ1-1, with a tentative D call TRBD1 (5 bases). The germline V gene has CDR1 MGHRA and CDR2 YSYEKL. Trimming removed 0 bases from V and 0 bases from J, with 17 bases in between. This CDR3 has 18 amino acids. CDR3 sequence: CASSQDRGIGGVNTEAFF. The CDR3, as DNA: TGCGCCAGCAGCCAAGATCGGGGGATAGGAGGAGTGAACACTGAAGCTTTCTTT.

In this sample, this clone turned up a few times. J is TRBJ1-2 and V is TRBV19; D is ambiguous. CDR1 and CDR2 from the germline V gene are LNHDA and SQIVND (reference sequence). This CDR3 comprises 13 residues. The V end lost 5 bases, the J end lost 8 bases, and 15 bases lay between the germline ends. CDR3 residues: CASSAETKRGYTF. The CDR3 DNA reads TGTGCCAGTAGTGCCGAGACTAAGCGAGGCTACACCTTC.

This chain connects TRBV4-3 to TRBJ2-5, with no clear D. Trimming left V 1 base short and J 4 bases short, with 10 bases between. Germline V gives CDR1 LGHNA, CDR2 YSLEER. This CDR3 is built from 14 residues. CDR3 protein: CASSQGGPLETQYF. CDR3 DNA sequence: TGCGCCAGCAGCCAAGGAGGCCCGCTAGAGACCCAGTACTTC.

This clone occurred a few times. The CDR3 region has the DNA TGTGCCAGCAGTTACTCAGGGACAGGGGTAGACTATGGCTACACCTTC. It is translated as CASSYSGTGVDYGYTF. The genes are TRBV6-5 and TRBJ1-2; 10 nucleotides match TRBD1. J was trimmed by 3 bases and V by 0 bases; bases with no gene match: 4. This CDR3 has 16 residues. Germline-derived CDR1 and CDR2 are MNHEY and SVGAGI.

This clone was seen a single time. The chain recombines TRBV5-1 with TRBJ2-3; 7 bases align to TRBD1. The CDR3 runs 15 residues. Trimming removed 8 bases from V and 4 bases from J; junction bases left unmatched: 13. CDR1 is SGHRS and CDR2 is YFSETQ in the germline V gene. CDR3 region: CARGLQGLIADTQYF. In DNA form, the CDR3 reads TGCGCCAGGGGCCTACAGGGGTTGATTGCAGATACGCAGTATTTT.

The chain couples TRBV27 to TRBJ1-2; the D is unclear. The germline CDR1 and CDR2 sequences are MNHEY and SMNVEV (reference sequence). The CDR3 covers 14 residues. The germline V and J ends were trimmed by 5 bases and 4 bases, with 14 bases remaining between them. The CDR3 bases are TGTGCCAGCAGTCATGGACCAGCCCCCTATGGCTACACCTTC. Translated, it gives CASSHGPAPYGYTF.

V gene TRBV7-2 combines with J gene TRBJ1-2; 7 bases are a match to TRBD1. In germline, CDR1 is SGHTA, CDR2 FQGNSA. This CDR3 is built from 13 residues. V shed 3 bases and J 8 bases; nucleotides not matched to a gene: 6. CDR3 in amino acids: CASSFGQGDGYTF. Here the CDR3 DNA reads TGTGCCAGCAGCTTCGGGCAGGGGGACGGCTACACCTTC.

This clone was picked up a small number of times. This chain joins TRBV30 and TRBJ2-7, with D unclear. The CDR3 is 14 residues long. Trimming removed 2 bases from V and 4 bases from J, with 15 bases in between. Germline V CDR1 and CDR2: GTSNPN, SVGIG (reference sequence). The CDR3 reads CAWSSRGVSYEQYF. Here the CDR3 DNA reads TGTGCCTGGAGTTCACGTGGGGTGTCGTACGAGCAGTACTTC.

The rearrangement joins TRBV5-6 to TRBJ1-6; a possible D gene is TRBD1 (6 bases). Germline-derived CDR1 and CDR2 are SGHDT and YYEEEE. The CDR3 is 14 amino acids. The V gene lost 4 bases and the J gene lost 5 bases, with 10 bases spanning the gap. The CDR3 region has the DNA TGTGCCAGCAGCGAGACAGGTGATAATTCACCCCTCCACTTT. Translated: CASSETGDNSPLHF.

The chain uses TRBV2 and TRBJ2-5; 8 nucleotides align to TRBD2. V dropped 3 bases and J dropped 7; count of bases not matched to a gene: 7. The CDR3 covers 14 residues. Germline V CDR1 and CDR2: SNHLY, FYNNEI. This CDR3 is CASSEGLEVGTQYF. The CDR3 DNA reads TGTGCCAGCAGTGAGGGACTAGAAGTAGGGACCCAGTACTTC.

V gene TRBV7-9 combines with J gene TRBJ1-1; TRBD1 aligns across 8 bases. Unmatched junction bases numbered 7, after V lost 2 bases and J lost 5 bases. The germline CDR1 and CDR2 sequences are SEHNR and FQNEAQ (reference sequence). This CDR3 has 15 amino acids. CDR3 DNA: TGTGCCAGCAGCTTAAGGCCAGGGGGCCATACTGAAGCTTTCTTT. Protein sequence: CASSLRPGGHTEAFF.

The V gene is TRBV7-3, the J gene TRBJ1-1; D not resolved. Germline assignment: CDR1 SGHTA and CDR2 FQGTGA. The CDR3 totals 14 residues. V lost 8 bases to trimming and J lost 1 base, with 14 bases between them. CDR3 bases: TGTGCCAGCGGATTTGGAGGCTCGAACACTGAAGCTTTCTTT. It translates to CASGFGGSNTEAFF.

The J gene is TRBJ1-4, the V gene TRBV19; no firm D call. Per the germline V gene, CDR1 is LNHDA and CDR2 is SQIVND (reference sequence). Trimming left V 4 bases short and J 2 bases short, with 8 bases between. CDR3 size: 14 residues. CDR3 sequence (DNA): TGTGCCAGTAGTACTGAGTCGACTAATGAAAAACTGTTTTTT. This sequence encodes CASSTESTNEKLFF.